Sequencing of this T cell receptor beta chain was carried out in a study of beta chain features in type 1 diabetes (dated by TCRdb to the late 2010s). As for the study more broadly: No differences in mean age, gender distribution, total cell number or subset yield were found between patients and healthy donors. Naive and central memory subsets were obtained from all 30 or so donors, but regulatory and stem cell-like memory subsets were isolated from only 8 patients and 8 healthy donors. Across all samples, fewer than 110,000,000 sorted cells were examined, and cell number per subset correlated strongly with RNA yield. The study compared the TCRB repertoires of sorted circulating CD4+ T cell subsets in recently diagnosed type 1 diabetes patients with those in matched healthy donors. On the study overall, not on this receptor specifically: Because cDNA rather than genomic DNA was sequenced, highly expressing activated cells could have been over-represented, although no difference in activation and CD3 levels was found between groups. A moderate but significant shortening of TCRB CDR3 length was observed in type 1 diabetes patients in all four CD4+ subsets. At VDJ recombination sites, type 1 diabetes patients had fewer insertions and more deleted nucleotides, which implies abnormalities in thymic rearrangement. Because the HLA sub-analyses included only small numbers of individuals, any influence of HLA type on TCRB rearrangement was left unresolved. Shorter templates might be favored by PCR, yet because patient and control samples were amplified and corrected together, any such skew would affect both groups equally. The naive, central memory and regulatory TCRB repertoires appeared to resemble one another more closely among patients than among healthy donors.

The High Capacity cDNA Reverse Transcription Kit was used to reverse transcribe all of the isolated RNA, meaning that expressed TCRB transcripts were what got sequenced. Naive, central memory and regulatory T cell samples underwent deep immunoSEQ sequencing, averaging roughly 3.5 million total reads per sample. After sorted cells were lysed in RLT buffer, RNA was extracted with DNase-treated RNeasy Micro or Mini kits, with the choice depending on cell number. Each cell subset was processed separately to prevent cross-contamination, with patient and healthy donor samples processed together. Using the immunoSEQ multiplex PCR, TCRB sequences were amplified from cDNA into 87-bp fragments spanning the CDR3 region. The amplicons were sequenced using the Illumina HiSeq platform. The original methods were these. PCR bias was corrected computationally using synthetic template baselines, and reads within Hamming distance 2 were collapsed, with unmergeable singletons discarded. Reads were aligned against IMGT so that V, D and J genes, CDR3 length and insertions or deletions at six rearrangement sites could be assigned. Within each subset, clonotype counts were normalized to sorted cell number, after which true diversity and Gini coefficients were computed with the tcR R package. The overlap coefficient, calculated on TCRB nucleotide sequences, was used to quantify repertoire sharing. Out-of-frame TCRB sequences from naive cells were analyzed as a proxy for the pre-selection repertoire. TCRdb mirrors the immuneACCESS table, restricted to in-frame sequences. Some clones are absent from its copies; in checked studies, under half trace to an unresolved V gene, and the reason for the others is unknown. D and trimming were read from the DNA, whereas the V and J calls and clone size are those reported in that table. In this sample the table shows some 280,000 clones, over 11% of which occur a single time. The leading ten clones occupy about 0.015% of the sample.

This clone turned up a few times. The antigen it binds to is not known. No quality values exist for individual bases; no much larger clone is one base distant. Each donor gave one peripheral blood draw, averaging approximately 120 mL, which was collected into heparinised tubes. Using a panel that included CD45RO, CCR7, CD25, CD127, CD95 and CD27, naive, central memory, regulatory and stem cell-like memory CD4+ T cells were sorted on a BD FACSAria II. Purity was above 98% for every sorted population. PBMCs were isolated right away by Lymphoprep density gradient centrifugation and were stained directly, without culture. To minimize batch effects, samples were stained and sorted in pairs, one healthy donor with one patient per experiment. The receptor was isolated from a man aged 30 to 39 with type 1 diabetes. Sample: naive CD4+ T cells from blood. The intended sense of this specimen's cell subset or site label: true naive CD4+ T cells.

The DNA sequence is TGTGCCAGCAGCCCAGCGTCTAGCAATCAGCCCCAGCATTTT. It translates to CASSPASSNQPQHF. The rearranged segments are TRBV7-6 and TRBJ1-5; the D gene is not confidently resolved. The CDR3 runs 14 residues from the cysteine to the phenylalanine. Only the CDR3 part of the read is kept: 42 bases, read in frame from the first base. V gives up 5 bases and J gives up 0 bases, and the segment between their germline ends measures 8 bases. CDR1 is given as SGHVS and CDR2 as FNYEAQ, both from the germline V gene.